This is a list of T cell receptor beta chains from one sample in a study of Ad26.COV2.S vaccination and SARS-CoV-2 variants. The repertoire was sequenced with immunoSEQ multiplex PCR; TCRdb's copy has only in-frame clones and lacks some. The repertoire consists of around 300,000 clones, with 85% to 90% occurring once and the leading ten covering around 5.5%. The sequencing used peripheral blood, collected in a trial of Ad26.COV2.S vaccine versus placebo. These TCRs come from a person aged 18 to 59 who received the Ad26.COV2.S COVID-19 vaccine or a placebo. Each CDR3 is given with its conserved first and last residue. D genes are given only for firm matches. A row's size may be missing; if present it is once, few, many or a size class.

abundance: .; j_gene: TRBJ1-1; v_gene: TRBV2; d_gene: .; CDR3aa: CASRSRGARSNTEAFF; CDR3nt: TGTGCCAGCAGGTCACGGGGGGCGCGATCGAACACTGAAGCTTTCTTT
abundance: .; j_gene: TRBJ1-5; v_gene: TRBV7-9; d_gene: TRBD1; CDR3aa: CASSLGGSPGQGSYQPQHF; CDR3nt: TGTGCCAGCAGCTTAGGAGGGTCACCGGGACAGGGGTCTTATCAGCCCCAGCATTTT
abundance: .; j_gene: TRBJ2-3; v_gene: TRBV5-1; d_gene: TRBD2; CDR3aa: CASSVSGLAGGTDTQYF; CDR3nt: TGCGCCAGCAGCGTGTCGGGACTAGCGGGAGGCACAGATACGCAGTATTTT
abundance: .; j_gene: TRBJ2-7; v_gene: TRBV10-3; d_gene: TRBD1; CDR3aa: CAISGDSISYEQYF; CDR3nt: TGTGCCATCAGTGGGGACAGTATCTCCTACGAGCAGTACTTC
abundance: .; j_gene: TRBJ1-1; v_gene: TRBV15; d_gene: .; CDR3aa: CATSRELLNTEAFF; CDR3nt: TGTGCCACCAGCAGAGAACTTTTGAACACTGAAGCTTTCTTT
abundance: .; j_gene: TRBJ2-3; v_gene: TRBV7-2; d_gene: .; CDR3aa: CASSLGAGGTTDTQYF; CDR3nt: TGTGCCAGCAGCTTAGGGGCAGGGGGGACCACAGATACGCAGTATTTT
abundance: .; j_gene: TRBJ2-1; v_gene: TRBV4-2; d_gene: .; CDR3aa: CASSRSSGANNEQFF; CDR3nt: TGTGCCAGCAGCCGAAGCTCCGGGGCTAACAATGAGCAGTTCTTC
abundance: .; j_gene: TRBJ2-2; v_gene: TRBV19; d_gene: .; CDR3aa: CASSIETGWDTGELFF; CDR3nt: TGTGCCAGTAGTATAGAAACAGGGTGGGACACCGGGGAGCTGTTTTTT
abundance: .; j_gene: TRBJ1-1; v_gene: TRBV19; d_gene: .; CDR3aa: CASSWNLFTEAFF; CDR3nt: TGTGCCAGTAGTTGGAACCTATTCACTGAAGCTTTCTTT
abundance: .; j_gene: TRBJ1-1; v_gene: TRBV5-1; d_gene: .; CDR3aa: CASSTGGVSEAFF; CDR3nt: TGCGCCAGCAGCACCGGAGGGGTCAGTGAAGCTTTCTTT
abundance: .; j_gene: TRBJ1-2; v_gene: TRBV14; d_gene: TRBD1; CDR3aa: CASSQWDRDDYGYTF; CDR3nt: TGTGCCAGCAGCCAGTGGGACAGGGATGACTATGGCTACACCTTC
abundance: .; j_gene: TRBJ2-6; v_gene: TRBV6-2/TRBV6-3; d_gene: .; CDR3aa: CASSYSSSGANVLTF; CDR3nt: TGTGCCAGCAGTTACTCGAGCTCTGGGGCCAACGTCCTGACTTTC
abundance: .; j_gene: TRBJ2-2; v_gene: TRBV14; d_gene: .; CDR3aa: CASSQEMVGGGRTGELFF; CDR3nt: TGTGCCAGCAGCCAAGAAATGGTCGGGGGAGGACGCACCGGGGAGCTGTTTTTT
abundance: .; j_gene: TRBJ2-4; v_gene: TRBV6-1; d_gene: .; CDR3aa: CASSDHLPLKNIQYF; CDR3nt: TGTGCCAGCAGTGACCACCTCCCCCTTAAAAACATTCAGTACTTC
abundance: .; j_gene: TRBJ1-1; v_gene: TRBV29-1; d_gene: .; CDR3aa: CSVGKNTEAFF; CDR3nt: TGCAGCGTTGGAAAGAACACTGAAGCTTTCTTT
abundance: .; j_gene: TRBJ1-2; v_gene: TRBV19; d_gene: .; CDR3aa: CASTESHTFYGYTF; CDR3nt: TGTGCCAGTACCGAATCCCACACTTTCTATGGCTACACCTTC
abundance: .; j_gene: TRBJ2-5; v_gene: TRBV3-1/TRBV3-2; d_gene: .; CDR3aa: CASSQVGETQYF; CDR3nt: TGTGCCAGCAGCCAAGTAGGCGAGACCCAGTACTTC
abundance: .; j_gene: TRBJ1-2; v_gene: TRBV7-6; d_gene: TRBD1; CDR3aa: CASSPTETGAPYGYTF; CDR3nt: TGTGCCAGCAGCCCAACCGAGACAGGGGCCCCTTATGGCTACACCTTC
abundance: .; j_gene: TRBJ2-1; v_gene: TRBV13; d_gene: .; CDR3aa: CASSQTGGDEQFF; CDR3nt: TGTGCCAGCAGCCAAACAGGGGGGGATGAGCAGTTCTTC
abundance: few; j_gene: TRBJ1-5; v_gene: TRBV19; d_gene: TRBD1; CDR3aa: CASSWNRGKNQPQHF; CDR3nt: TGTGCCAGTAGCTGGAACAGGGGAAAGAATCAGCCCCAGCATTTT
abundance: once; j_gene: TRBJ1-1; v_gene: TRBV9; d_gene: .; CDR3aa: CASSGGLNTEAFF; CDR3nt: TGTGCCAGCAGCGGAGGGCTGAACACTGAAGCTTTCTTT
abundance: .; j_gene: TRBJ2-1; v_gene: TRBV6-5; d_gene: .; CDR3aa: CASRGGSYNEQFF; CDR3nt: TGTGCCAGTAGGGGTGGATCCTACAATGAGCAGTTCTTC
abundance: once; j_gene: TRBJ1-3; v_gene: TRBV2; d_gene: .; CDR3aa: CASSEGAAPSKARNTIYF; CDR3nt: TGTGCCAGCAGTGAAGGGGCGGCCCCCTCTAAGGCAAGAAACACCATATATTTT
abundance: .; j_gene: TRBJ1-1; v_gene: TRBV5-4; d_gene: .; CDR3aa: CASAVWESAEAFF; CDR3nt: TGTGCCAGCGCCGTGTGGGAATCGGCTGAAGCTTTCTTT
abundance: .; j_gene: TRBJ2-3; v_gene: TRBV5-4; d_gene: .; CDR3aa: CASSLLRPTDTQYF; CDR3nt: TGTGCCAGCAGCTTATTGCGCCCTACAGATACGCAGTATTTT
abundance: .; j_gene: TRBJ1-2; v_gene: TRBV5-1; d_gene: TRBD1; CDR3aa: CASSADRVYGYTF; CDR3nt: TGCGCCAGCAGCGCCGACAGGGTCTATGGCTACACCTTC
abundance: .; j_gene: TRBJ2-1; v_gene: TRBV5-5; d_gene: .; CDR3aa: CASSLEATRVNEQFF; CDR3nt: TGTGCCAGCAGCTTGGAAGCCACTAGGGTCAATGAGCAGTTCTTC
abundance: once; j_gene: TRBJ1-2; v_gene: TRBV30; d_gene: .; CDR3aa: CAWSVVQGTYGYTF; CDR3nt: TGTGCCTGGAGTGTGGTACAGGGTACTTATGGCTACACCTTC
abundance: .; j_gene: TRBJ1-1; v_gene: TRBV6-2/TRBV6-3; d_gene: .; CDR3aa: CASSILRAWAMNTEAFF; CDR3nt: TGTGCCAGCAGTATTTTGCGGGCCTGGGCGATGAACACTGAAGCTTTCTTT
abundance: .; j_gene: TRBJ2-1; v_gene: TRBV6-4; d_gene: .; CDR3aa: CASSVDSRRNEQFF; CDR3nt: TGTGCCAGCAGTGTGGACTCCCGGAGGAATGAGCAGTTCTTC
abundance: .; j_gene: TRBJ2-5; v_gene: TRBV10-3; d_gene: .; CDR3aa: CAISESGKETQYF; CDR3nt: TGTGCCATCAGTGAGTCGGGGAAAGAGACCCAGTACTTC
abundance: .; j_gene: TRBJ2-7; v_gene: TRBV6-1; d_gene: .; CDR3aa: CASSDRGDSYEQYF; CDR3nt: TGTGCCAGCAGTGATCGAGGGGACTCCTACGAGCAGTACTTC
abundance: .; j_gene: TRBJ2-2; v_gene: TRBV5-1; d_gene: .; CDR3aa: CASSVMNSGTGELFF; CDR3nt: TGCGCCAGCAGCGTGATGAACTCAGGGACCGGGGAGCTGTTTTTT
abundance: .; j_gene: TRBJ2-1; v_gene: TRBV12-5; d_gene: TRBD2; CDR3aa: CASGSYIAGGLYNEQFF; CDR3nt: TGTGCTAGTGGTTCATACATAGCGGGGGGATTGTACAATGAGCAGTTCTTC
abundance: .; j_gene: TRBJ2-3; v_gene: TRBV9; d_gene: TRBD2; CDR3aa: CASSDPSGGSDTQYF; CDR3nt: TGTGCCAGCAGTGACCCCAGCGGGGGGTCAGATACGCAGTATTTT
abundance: .; j_gene: TRBJ2-7; v_gene: TRBV15; d_gene: .; CDR3aa: CATSREGGEQYF; CDR3nt: TGTGCCACCAGCAGAGAAGGGGGAGAGCAGTACTTC
abundance: .; j_gene: TRBJ2-1; v_gene: TRBV5-1; d_gene: .; CDR3aa: CASSLDSKVLAYNEQFF; CDR3nt: TGCGCCAGCAGCTTGGATTCCAAGGTCCTAGCCTACAATGAGCAGTTCTTC
abundance: .; j_gene: TRBJ1-2; v_gene: TRBV19; d_gene: .; CDR3aa: CASKSGRDDRLYGYTF; CDR3nt: TGTGCCAGTAAGTCAGGGAGGGACGACCGACTCTATGGCTACACCTTC
abundance: once; j_gene: TRBJ2-3; v_gene: TRBV9; d_gene: TRBD2; CDR3aa: CASSASGTTSTDTQYF; CDR3nt: TGTGCCAGCAGCGCTAGCGGCACAACGAGCACAGATACGCAGTATTTT
abundance: .; j_gene: TRBJ2-7; v_gene: TRBV7-9; d_gene: TRBD2; CDR3aa: CASSISGAAYEQYF; CDR3nt: TGTGCCAGCAGCATAAGCGGGGCGGCCTACGAGCAGTACTTC
abundance: .; j_gene: TRBJ2-1; v_gene: TRBV7-6; d_gene: .; CDR3aa: CASSLQGNEQFF; CDR3nt: TGTGCCAGCAGCTTACAGGGCAATGAGCAGTTCTTC
abundance: few; j_gene: TRBJ2-3; v_gene: TRBV5-6; d_gene: .; CDR3aa: CASSLRGTTDTQYF; CDR3nt: TGTGCCAGCAGCTTGAGAGGGACAACAGATACGCAGTATTTT
abundance: .; j_gene: TRBJ1-1; v_gene: TRBV4-1; d_gene: .; CDR3aa: CASSHQGANTEAFF; CDR3nt: TGCGCCAGCAGCCACCAGGGAGCGAACACTGAAGCTTTCTTT
abundance: .; j_gene: TRBJ2-1; v_gene: TRBV20-1; d_gene: .; CDR3aa: CSARRREQFF; CDR3nt: TGCAGTGCCCGCCGGAGAGAGCAGTTCTTC
abundance: .; j_gene: TRBJ2-3; v_gene: TRBV28; d_gene: .; CDR3aa: CASAESGLTDTQYF; CDR3nt: TGTGCCAGTGCCGAGTCGGGGCTGACAGATACGCAGTATTTT